The 13 T cell receptor beta chains in this list originate from one sample, sequenced in a study of cytomegalovirus exposure and HLA in healthy donors. PCR primers comprised 60 Vbeta and 13 Jbeta primers. Clones were sequenced by immunoSEQ multiplex PCR, and TCRdb holds only the in-frame ones, with some missing. The sample lists about 180,000 clones; about 77% were seen once. Sequenced sample: PBMCs. The receptors stem from a woman aged 25-40 years in good health and CMV-seropositive.

The chain joins TRBV5-4 to TRBJ2-1; TRBD2 matches at 13 bases. Germline lookup yields CDR1 SGHNT and CDR2 YYREEE (reference sequence). The V and J ends lost 2 bases and 7 bases, in that order; junction bases with no gene match: 3. CDR3 length equals 15 residues. The CDR3 loop is CASSLRTSGSNEQFF. The CDR3 nucleotides are TGTGCCAGCAGCTTACGGACTAGCGGGAGTAATGAGCAGTTCTTC.

Only a few counts were recorded for this clone. This chain connects TRBV29-1 to TRBJ2-2; 7 bases are a match to TRBD1. J gave up 7 bases and V 3 bases, and 8 bases lay outside the gene matches. Germline V gene sequence: CDR1 SQVTM, CDR2 ANQGSEA. The CDR3 has 14 amino acids. In DNA, the CDR3 is TGCAGCGTTGATAGAGGGGGCCGAGGCGGGGAGCTGTTTTTT. Its translation: CSVDRGGRGGELFF.

The genes are TRBV5-4 and TRBJ2-7; 8 bases match TRBD2. With V trimmed by 4 bases and J by 3 bases, 9 bases remained unmatched. The CDR3 contains 15 residues. The germline V gene has CDR1 SGHNT and CDR2 YYREEE (reference sequence). CDR3 amino acids: CASSGGAGGNYEQYF. CDR3 nucleotides: TGTGCCAGCAGCGGGGGTGCGGGGGGCAACTACGAGCAGTACTTC.

The chain combines TRBV5-1 with TRBJ2-5, with D tentatively TRBD2 (5 bases). This CDR3 is 17 amino acids long. Germline lookup yields CDR1 SGHRS and CDR2 YFSETQ. V was clipped by 0 bases and J by 2 bases, with 17 bases between them. The CDR3 sequence is CASSLEASLIPQETQYF. The CDR3 nucleotides are TGCGCCAGCAGCTTGGAGGCTAGCTTGATTCCGCAAGAGACCCAGTACTTC.

This chain uses TRBV28 with TRBJ2-6; TRBD1 is a possible D gene (6 bases). V was cut by 3 bases and J by 1 base, with 13 bases left in between. CDR1 MDHEN and CDR2 SYDVKM come from the germline V gene. The CDR3 runs 17 residues. CDR3 nucleotides: TGTGCCAGCAGTTTTGGCAGGGGCTTATCTGGGGCCAACGTCCTGACTTTC. Protein: CASSFGRGLSGANVLTF.

The chain links TRBV6-5 to TRBJ2-1; 8 bases agree with TRBD2. J lost 2 bases, V lost 0 bases, and 3 bases had no gene match. The germline CDR1 and CDR2 sequences are MNHEY and SVGAGI. This CDR3 has 16 amino acids. CDR3 coding DNA: TGTGCCAGCAGTTACTCGAGCGGGGGCCCCTACAATGAGCAGTTCTTC. Encoded protein: CASSYSSGGPYNEQFF.

This clone was counted only a few times. The genes are TRBV29-1 and TRBJ1-4, with D perhaps matching TRBD1 (6 bases). V was trimmed by 0 bases and J by 8 bases, leaving 10 bases between them. CDR1 and CDR2 (germline): SQVTM, ANQGSEA. This CDR3 is 13 amino acids long. The CDR3 here is CSVEDRGGEKLFF. The CDR3 nucleotides read TGCAGCGTTGAAGATAGGGGGGGGGAAAAACTGTTTTTT.

V usage is TRBV10-1 and J usage is TRBJ2-1; the match to TRBD1 covers 12 bases. The CDR3 is 15 amino acids. V was clipped by 3 bases and J by 8 bases; unmatched bases: 5. Germline-derived CDR1 and CDR2 are WNHNN and SYGVQD (reference sequence). CDR3 protein: CASSDGGTGGDEQFF. The CDR3 region has the DNA TGCGCCAGCAGTGATGGTGGGACAGGGGGCGATGAGCAGTTCTTC.

The J gene is TRBJ2-7, the V gene TRBV18; 9 bases line up with TRBD2. The CDR3 is made up of 17 amino acids. The germline V gene has CDR1 KGHSH and CDR2 LQKENI. V shed 1 base and J 5 bases; nucleotides not matched to a gene: 12. Here the CDR3 reads CASSPRWSSGGEDEQYF. The DNA of the CDR3 is TGTGCCAGCTCACCACGGTGGAGTAGCGGGGGAGAAGACGAGCAGTACTTC.

This chain connects TRBV9 to TRBJ2-2, with 12 bases that match TRBD2. Germline V gene data show CDR1 as SGDLS and CDR2 as YYNGEE. The junction had 7 bases not matched to a gene; V was cut back by 4 bases and J by 9 bases. CDR3 length: 15 amino acids. CDR3 sequence reads: CASSLSTSGGRELFF. Here the CDR3 DNA reads TGTGCCAGCAGCCTTTCGACTAGCGGGGGCCGGGAGCTGTTTTTT.

The chain uses TRBV7-9 and TRBJ2-3; the D gene is possibly TRBD1 (6 bases). In germline, CDR1 is SEHNR, CDR2 FQNEAQ (reference sequence). V shed 7 bases and J shed 4 bases, with 12 bases lying between them. This CDR3 is 13 amino acids long. The CDR3: CASTRQVADTQYF. CDR3 bases: TGTGCCAGCACCCGACAGGTGGCAGATACGCAGTATTTT.

The chain is built from TRBV6-6 and TRBJ2-5; 11 nucleotides match TRBD1. The junction had 14 bases not matched to a gene; V was cut back by 6 bases and J by 11 bases. From germline, CDR1 is MNHNY and CDR2 SVGAGI (reference sequence). The CDR3 length is 15 residues. CDR3 coding DNA: TGTGCCAGCAGCCCCGGGACAGGGGGTATAGGGGAGCAGTACTTC. Encoded protein: CASSPGTGGIGEQYF.

The chain is built from TRBV6-5 and TRBJ1-1; the D gene is possibly TRBD1 (6 bases). V gave up 7 bases and J gave up 8 bases, with 17 bases separating them. The CDR3 runs 13 residues. Germline V lookup: CDR1 MNHEY, CDR2 SVGAGI. The CDR3 loop is CASTGLPQGEAFF. The CDR3 nucleotides read TGTGCCAGCACCGGTCTCCCCCAGGGGGAAGCTTTCTTT.